This entry lists 18 T cell receptor beta chains sequenced from one sample in a study of shared clonotypes between healthy human individuals. Generated by immunoSEQ multiplex PCR, the TCRdb table keeps only in-frame clones and is missing some. The sample has some 2.1 million clones, roughly 96% seen once. Sequenced material: naive CD4+ T cells sorted from blood. Subset reported: CD45RA+ positively selected. The receptors stem from a young man in good health.

V and J are TRBV5-4 and TRBJ1-2; D not resolved. V dropped 1 base and J dropped 3 bases, with 10 bases sitting between them. The CDR3 contains 14 residues. Germline CDR1 reads SGHNT; CDR2 reads YYREEE (reference sequence). The CDR3: CASSLSGFDYGYTF. CDR3 bases: TGTGCCAGCAGCTTGTCAGGCTTTGACTATGGCTACACCTTC.

The chain combines TRBV7-9 with TRBJ2-3; 12 nucleotides line up with TRBD2. V shed 6 bases and J 0 bases; nucleotides not matched to a gene: 10. The CDR3 extends over 18 amino acids. CDR1 and CDR2 from the germline V gene are SEHNR and FQNEAQ (reference sequence). CDR3 nucleotides: TGTGCCAGCAGTTTCGGGACTAGCGGGCGTCCTAGCACAGATACGCAGTATTTT. Residues: CASSFGTSGRPSTDTQYF. Full variable domain (missing parts from reference TRBV7-9 and TRBJ2-3): DTGVSQNPRHKITKRGQNVTFRCDPISEHNRLYWYRQTLGQGPEFLTYFQNEAQLEKSRLLSDRFSAERPKGSFSTLEIQRTEQGDSAMYLCASSFGTSGRPSTDTQYFGPGTRLTVL.

The chain is built from TRBV10-3 and TRBJ2-7; D is perhaps TRBD2 (6 bases). This CDR3 spans 14 amino acids. Trimming removed 4 bases at V and 6 bases at J, with 16 bases between. Looked up from germline, CDR1 is ENHRY and CDR2 is SYGVKD. This CDR3 reads CAISVGGTTSEQYF. The CDR3 DNA is TGTGCCATCAGTGTCGGCGGGACGACCTCCGAGCAGTACTTC.

This chain connects TRBV7-9 to TRBJ1-4; a possible D gene is TRBD1 (6 bases). Trimming removed 4 bases at V and 4 bases at J, with 16 bases between. The CDR3 extends over 16 amino acids. Germline CDR1 SEHNR, CDR2 FQNEAQ (reference sequence). CDR3 sequence reads: CASSSPGQNLNEKLFF. The CDR3 DNA is TGTGCCAGCAGCTCGCCCGGACAGAATCTTAATGAAAAACTGTTTTTT.

This sequence joins TRBV18 and TRBJ1-1, with D unresolved. The CDR3 spans 13 residues. V was shortened by 6 bases and J by 11 bases, with 19 bases between the two germline ends. Germline CDR1 is KGHSH and CDR2 is LQKENI. Here the CDR3 reads CASSPLIEREAFF. In nucleotides, the CDR3 is TGTGCCAGCTCCCCGTTGATCGAAAGGGAGGCTTTCTTT.

The rearrangement joins TRBV6-1 to TRBJ2-5; no clear D. The V end was cut by 6 bases, the J end by 2 bases, with 7 bases between. This CDR3 spans 12 amino acids. Germline-derived CDR1 and CDR2 are MNHNS and SASEGT. This CDR3 reads CASRTEQETQYF. The CDR3 nucleotides are TGTGCCAGCAGAACAGAACAAGAGACCCAGTACTTC.

This clone has more than one count but fewer than ten. CDR3 residues: CASTKDRRGSPLHF. The DNA for the CDR3 is TGTGCCAGCACCAAGGACAGGCGAGGGTCACCCCTCCACTTT. The chain joins TRBV6-5 to TRBJ1-6, with TRBD1 matching 7 bases. This CDR3 spans 14 amino acids. The ends lost 7 bases at V and 10 bases at J; junction bases unmatched: 10. The germline V gene has CDR1 MNHEY and CDR2 SVGAGI.

Turning to this clone: Other nucleotide sequences from this sample produce the same CDR3. The chain has TRBV5-1 and TRBJ1-2; 7 positions agree with TRBD1. CDR3 length: 14 amino acids. Trimming cost V 0 bases and J 5 bases; bases outside gene matches: 4. Germline values: CDR1 SGHRS, CDR2 YFSETQ. The CDR3 nucleotides are TGCGCCAGCAGCTTGGAAGGACAGGTTTATGGCTACACCTTC. Residues: CASSLEGQVYGYTF.

The rearrangement joins TRBV7-9 to TRBJ1-4, with D hard to call. The CDR3 is made up of 16 amino acids. The germline V gene encodes CDR1 SEHNR and CDR2 FQNEAQ (reference sequence). With 3 bases removed from V and 0 bases from J, the gap between germline ends came to 11 bases. In DNA, the CDR3 is TGTGCCAGCAGCTTTGCCGCGCAGGCAACTAATGAAAAACTGTTTTTT. Its protein is CASSFAAQATNEKLFF.

The chain links TRBV11-2 to TRBJ2-1, with 8 bases fitting TRBD2. Germline assignment: CDR1 SGHAT and CDR2 FQNNGV. The CDR3 spans 15 residues. V gave up 1 base and J gave up 8 bases; unmatched junction bases: 7. The CDR3 reads CASSLVRAGADEQFF. CDR3 nucleotides: TGTGCCAGCAGCTTAGTCCGAGCGGGAGCGGATGAGCAGTTCTTC.

This rearrangement joins TRBV6-6 to TRBJ1-5, with 12 bases aligning to TRBD1. J gave up 7 bases and V 7 bases, and 5 bases lay outside the gene matches. The CDR3 runs 14 residues. The germline CDR1 and CDR2 sequences are MNHNY and SVGAGI (reference sequence). This chain's CDR3 is CASNRDRGRQPQHF. Written as DNA, the CDR3 is TGTGCCAGCAATCGGGACAGGGGGCGACAGCCCCAGCATTTT.

The rearrangement joins TRBV4-1 to TRBJ2-2; 8 nucleotides line up with TRBD1. Germline V gene lookup returns CDR1 MGHRA and CDR2 YSYEKL. CDR3 length: 17 residues. J gave up 2 bases and V 3 bases, and 8 bases lay outside the gene matches. Here the CDR3 reads CASSQLQGGRNTGELFF. The DNA of the CDR3 is TGCGCCAGCAGCCAGCTACAGGGGGGAAGAAACACCGGGGAGCTGTTTTTT.

CDR3 sequence reads: CSVEVMASGRWYNEQFF. CDR3 DNA sequence: TGCAGCGTTGAAGTAATGGCTAGCGGGAGATGGTACAATGAGCAGTTCTTC. This chain connects TRBV29-1 to TRBJ2-1; 10 positions agree with TRBD2. The germline V gene encodes CDR1 SQVTM and CDR2 ANQGSEA. J was trimmed by 4 bases and V by 1 base; bases with no gene match: 10. The CDR3 is made up of 17 amino acids.

CDR3 region: CASSWDRNEQFF. CDR3 sequence (DNA): TGTGCCAGCAGCTGGGATCGGAATGAGCAGTTCTTC. The V and J genes are TRBV7-6 and TRBJ2-1; D is unclear. CDR3 length equals 12 residues. Trimming removed 4 bases from V and 7 bases from J, with 8 bases in between. From germline, CDR1 is SGHVS and CDR2 FNYEAQ.

V usage is TRBV7-9 and J usage is TRBJ1-1; possible D gene TRBD1, 5 bases. CDR1 is SEHNR, CDR2 FQNEAQ, per germline (reference sequence). Trimming stripped 2 bases from V and 0 bases from J, with 19 bases between. The CDR3 sequence is 18 residues long. DNA of the CDR3: TGTGCCAGCAGCTTAACCCGGCTGACTGGGGGGTTGAACACTGAAGCTTTCTTT. Residues: CASSLTRLTGGLNTEAFF. The variable domain in full, with the rest retrieved from reference TRBV7-9 and TRBJ1-1, is DTGVSQNPRHKITKRGQNVTFRCDPISEHNRLYWYRQTLGQGPEFLTYFQNEAQLEKSRLLSDRFSAERPKGSFSTLEIQRTEQGDSAMYLCASSLTRLTGGLNTEAFFGQGTRLTVV.

The V gene is TRBV6-1, the J gene TRBJ1-6, with D perhaps matching TRBD1 (5 bases). Germline V gives CDR1 MNHNS, CDR2 SASEGT. V was clipped by 3 bases and J by 4 bases, with 7 bases between them. The CDR3 is made up of 14 amino acids. CDR3 region: CASSDGGYNSPLHF. The DNA for the CDR3 is TGTGCCAGCAGTGACGGGGGTTATAATTCACCCCTCCACTTT.

Of note for this clone: Other DNA sequences in the same sample also yield this CDR3. The rearrangement links TRBV9 to TRBJ1-6; D gene ambiguous. Germline assignment: CDR1 SGDLS and CDR2 YYNGEE. The CDR3 consists of 15 residues. V lost 0 bases and J lost 2, with 6 bases in between. CDR3 loop: CASSVEGTYNSPLHF. CDR3 DNA sequence: TGTGCCAGCAGCGTAGAAGGGACCTATAATTCACCCCTCCACTTT. The whole variable domain, filled in from reference TRBV9 and TRBJ1-6, reads DSGVTQTPKHLITATGQRVTLRCSPRSGDLSVYWYQQSLDQGLQFLIQYYNGEERAKGNILERFSAQQFPDLHSELNLSSLELGDSALYFCASSVEGTYNSPLHFGNGTRLTVT.

The chain links TRBV25-1 to TRBJ2-1; D is possibly TRBD1 or TRBD2 (5 bases each). Germline CDR1 and CDR2: MGHDK and SYGVNS. V was shortened by 3 bases and J by 12 bases, with 12 bases between the two germline ends. The CDR3 is 12 residues long. The CDR3 region has the DNA TGTGCCAGCAGTGACTCCAAGGGGACGCAGTTCTTC. Translating gives CASSDSKGTQFF.